The rows below give T cell receptor beta chains drawn from one sample of a study of CD8 T cells in ankylosing spondylitis. Each CDR3 protein gets one entry after TCRdb re-called the 5' RACE reads with MiXCR. The sample records about 360,000 distinct CDR3 sequences, roughly 14% being singletons. Sequencing was carried out using blood, either unsorted or a sorted T cell fraction (not recorded which). Receptors originate from a male donor with ankylosing spondylitis or in good health (not recorded which). Each CDR3 is given with its conserved first and last residue. The D gene is left open where the match is weak. A row's size may be missing; if present it is once, few, many or a size class.

>TRBD1|many|TRBV20-1|TRBJ2-1
TGCAGTGCTGATACAGGGGCCCTTTCGGAGCAGTTCTTC
CSADTGALSEQFF
>TRBD1|few|TRBV12-3/TRBV12-4|TRBJ2-5
TGTGCCAGCAGTGATCAGGGGGCGCGGGCGGAGACCCAGTACTTC
CASSDQGARAETQYF
>NA|many|TRBV5-5|TRBJ2-2
TGTGCCAGCAGCTTGAGGAATACCGGATCTGGGGAGCTGTTTTTT
CASSLRNTGSGELFF
>TRBD1|few|TRBV4-1|TRBJ2-1
TGCGCCAGCAGCCAAGAAGCGTGGGACAGGGTAATCAATGAGCAGTTCTTC
CASSQEAWDRVINEQFF
>NA|few|TRBV12-3/TRBV12-4|TRBJ1-1
TGTGCCAGCAGCTCTCAACGGGGAGTGTGGACTGAAGCTTTCTTT
CASSSQRGVWTEAFF
>NA|NA|TRBV20-1|TRBJ2-7
TGCAGTGCTAGTTATAGGAGCTCCTACGAGCAGTACTTC
CSASYRSSYEQYF
>NA|few|TRBV5-1|TRBJ2-7
TGCGCCAGCAGCGTCAAGTGGGACGGCCCCTACGAGCAGTACTTC
CASSVKWDGPYEQYF
>NA|many|TRBV7-2|TRBJ2-7
TGTGCCAGCAGCCTAAGGGGGACCTACGAGCAGTACTTC
CASSLRGTYEQYF
>NA|few|TRBV10-3|TRBJ2-7
TGTGCCATCAGTCCCCGACAGGTCAACGAGCAGTACTTC
CAISPRQVNEQYF
>TRBD2|NA|TRBV5-1|TRBJ2-3
TGCGCCAGCAGCTTGGTTCTAGCGGAGAGCACAGATACGCAGTATTTT
CASSLVLAESTDTQYF
>NA|NA|TRBV21-1|TRBJ2-2
TGTGCCAGCAGCAAGGCCCGTCGTGAGGAGGAGGAGACCGGGGAGCTGTTTTTT
CASSKARREEEETGELFF
>TRBD1|few|TRBV15|TRBJ1-4
TGTGCCACCAGCAGAGGAGGGGGCTCGAGAGAAAAACTGTTTTTT
CATSRGGGSREKLFF
>NA|NA|TRBV29-1|TRBJ1-1
TGCAGCGTTGAGAGGCAGGCCCTGAACACTGAAGCTTTCTTT
CSVERQALNTEAFF
>NA|NA|TRBV7-9|TRBJ2-2
TGTGCCAGCAGCCCTCCGGGACGGTCGAACACCGGGGAGCTGTTTTTT
CASSPPGRSNTGELFF
>NA|few|TRBV10-1|TRBJ1-1
TGCGCCAGCAGTCGCGCCGGGGAGCTTAGAGCTTTCTTT
CASSRAGELRAFF
>TRBD2|many|TRBV12-3/TRBV12-4|TRBJ2-7
TGTGCCAGCAGTCCGCAACTAGCGGGGGGTTTCTACGAGCAGTACTTC
CASSPQLAGGFYEQYF
>TRBD1|few|TRBV20-1|TRBJ1-1
TGCAGTGCGAGACAGGGCAGTATGAACACTGAAGCTTTCTTT
CSARQGSMNTEAFF
>NA|NA|TRBV6-5|TRBJ2-7
TGTGCCAGCAGTTACTCCCGGGGCCCCTACGAGCAGTACTTC
CASSYSRGPYEQYF
>TRBD1|NA|TRBV7-9|TRBJ1-1
TGTGCCAGCAGCTGGCGACAGGGAGAAGCTTTCTTT
CASSWRQGEAFF
>NA|few|TRBV6-1|TRBJ2-7
TGTGCCAGCATGAGACGGGGGGCGCAAATTCCAGCTTACGAGCAGTACTTC
CASMRRGAQIPAYEQYF
>NA|many|TRBV12-3/TRBV12-4|TRBJ1-1
TGTGCCAGCACCCCAAGAGGTCGTTACATGAACACTGAAGCTTTCTTT
CASTPRGRYMNTEAFF
>NA|once|TRBV30|TRBJ2-1
TGTGCCTGGACACATTTATACAATGAGCAGTTCTTC
CAWTHLYNEQFF
>TRBD2|NA|TRBV6-2/TRBV6-3|TRBJ2-5
TGTGCCAGCTCGGTCGGCGGGAGGGAAGAGACCCAGTACTTC
CASSVGGREETQYF
>NA|few|TRBV15|TRBJ1-1
TGTGCCACCAGCTATGAGACCAGCACTGAAGCTTTCTTT
CATSYETSTEAFF
>NA|NA|TRBV6-2/TRBV6-3|TRBJ2-3
TGTGCCAGCAGTTACTATCTGGGGGGCACAGATACGCAGTATTTT
CASSYYLGGTDTQYF
>TRBD2|NA|TRBV5-1|TRBJ2-7
TGCGCCAGCAGCAGAACAAGCGGGAGGGGAGCCGAGCAGTACTTC
CASSRTSGRGAEQYF
>NA|few|TRBV4-1|TRBJ1-5
TGCGCCAGCAGCCAAGATGGGGCAGGCGATCAGCCCCAGCATTTT
CASSQDGAGDQPQHF